This T cell receptor beta chain is from a study of blood T cell repertoires in COVID-19. TCRdb's copy holds only in-frame clones and misses some; the assay was immunoSEQ multiplex PCR. The sample yields roughly 230,000 clones, around 85% seen once. V was pared by 4 bases and J by 0 bases, with 6 bases of the junction left unmatched. Germline V gives CDR1 SGHRS, CDR2 YFSETQ. CDR3 length equals 16 residues. The V call is TRBV5-1, the J call TRBJ1-3, with 8 positions matching TRBD1. The clonotype originates from a man in his fifties or sixties with COVID-19, enrolled during active disease. The sample taken for sequencing was peripheral blood. Here the CDR3 DNA reads TGCGCCAGCAGCCCGACAGGGGTTCGCTCTGGAAACACCATATATTTT. This codes for CASSPTGVRSGNTIYF.